This TCR beta chain was recorded in a study of blood T cell repertoires in COVID-19. Only in-frame clones appear in the TCRdb table, and some are missing; sequencing was by immunoSEQ multiplex PCR. The repertoire includes some 300,000 clones, roughly 89% of them detected once, and almost 9.5% sits in the top ten. V dropped 5 bases and J dropped 4; count of bases not matched to a gene: 2. This CDR3 is built from 14 residues. Germline loops: CDR1 MNHEY, CDR2 SMNVEV (reference sequence). The age range of participants was roughly 18 to 90 years, with residence in under 25 US areas. The source is a woman younger than 45 who had recovered from COVID-19. Sequencing was carried out using PBMCs or T cells enriched from blood (not recorded which). V usage is TRBV27 and J usage is TRBJ2-2; TRBD2 matches at 9 bases. Here the CDR3 reads CASSLREGTGELFF. The CDR3 region has the DNA TGTGCCAGCAGTCTGCGGGAGGGCACCGGGGAGCTGTTTTTT.